This entry lists 9 T cell receptor beta chains sequenced from one sample in a study of T-cell reconstitution after alpha-beta-depleted transplantation in children. Unique molecular identifiers tagged the TCRbeta library. MiXCR, run by TCRdb on the PCR reads, gives a single entry per CDR3 protein. The table includes some 530,000 distinct CDR3 sequences, under 15% detected once. The specimen comprised PBMCs from the stem cell graft donor, sampled from the stem cell graft. The receptors were gathered from a human donor who donated a stem cell graft to a child with combined immunodeficiency.

The rearrangement uses TRBV20-1 and TRBJ2-3; 7 nucleotides align to TRBD1. The CDR3 sequence is 16 residues long. Germline lookup yields CDR1 DFQATT and CDR2 SNEGSKA (reference sequence). Written as DNA, the CDR3 is TGCATTGCGCCACGACAGGGATCCTCGGCGGCAGATACGCAGTATTTT. Protein product: CIAPRQGSSAADTQYF.

This clonotype was detected many times. This sequence joins TRBV7-2 and TRBJ2-2; D gene uncertain. Germline loops: CDR1 SGHTA, CDR2 FQGNSA. This CDR3 is built from 11 residues. Trimming left V 5 bases short and J 7 bases short, with 5 bases between. This CDR3 is CASSIFGELFF. DNA of the CDR3: TGTGCCAGCAGCATCTTCGGGGAGCTGTTTTTT.

This clonotype showed up many times. The rearrangement links TRBV12-3 or TRBV12-4 to TRBJ2-3; D is undetermined. This CDR3 spans 15 amino acids. Trimming left V 4 bases short and J 0 bases short, with 11 bases between. Written as DNA, the CDR3 is TGTGCCAGCAGTTACCTCAGGCTTAGCACAGATACGCAGTATTTT. The encoded protein is CASSYLRLSTDTQYF.

This clonotype was observed once. The CDR3 sequence: CASSPFGGARDTQYF. The CDR3 DNA reads TGTGCCAGCAGCCCCTTCGGGGGGGCCAGAGATACGCAGTATTTT. The gene calls are TRBV7-3 and TRBJ2-3; TRBD2 matches 8 bases. Germline CDR1 reads SGHTA; CDR2 reads FQGTGA. J was trimmed by 5 bases and V by 5 bases; bases with no gene match: 9. CDR3 length: 15 amino acids. Combining the CDR3 with reference TRBV7-3 and TRBJ2-3 gives the whole variable domain GAGVSQTPSNKVTEKGKYVELRCDPISGHTALYWYRQSLGQGPEFLIYFQGTGAADDSGLPNDRFFAVRPEGSVSTLKIQRTERGDSAVYLCASSPFGGARDTQYFGPGTRLTVL.

The chain combines TRBV7-2 with TRBJ2-3; 10 nucleotides line up with TRBD2. After removal of 6 bases from V and 11 bases from J, the junction contained 11 bases not matched to a gene. The CDR3 has 14 amino acids. In germline, CDR1 is SGHTA, CDR2 FQGNSA. CDR3 region: CASSRSLAGVEQYF. In nucleotides, the CDR3 is TGTGCCAGCAGTCGCTCCCTAGCGGGGGTCGAGCAGTATTTT.

A word on this clonotype: A much larger clone lies one base from this, so it may be a read error. In this CDR3 the conserved last residue, phenylalanine or tryptophan, is missing, so a read error is likely. V and J are TRBV7-2 and TRBJ2-1; D is perhaps TRBD1 (5 bases). The ends were cut back, 1 base at V and 3 bases at J, with 10 bases in the middle. CDR1 SGHTA and CDR2 FQGNSA come from the germline V gene. The CDR3 is 15 amino acids. The CDR3 DNA sequence: TGTGCCAGCAGCTTAGGTCAGGGATTCTACAATGAGCAGTTCGTC. This translates into CASSLGQGFYNEQFV.

This rearrangement joins TRBV7-9 to TRBJ2-1, with TRBD2 matching over 7 bases. The CDR3 is 14 residues long. The J segment lost 7 bases and the V segment lost 5 bases, leaving 8 bases of the junction unmatched. Germline V gene data show CDR1 as SEHNR and CDR2 as FQNEAQ (reference sequence). DNA for the CDR3: TGTGCCAGCAGCGTCCGACTAGCCTGGAATGAGCAGTTCTTC. It codes for CASSVRLAWNEQFF. Variable domain in full (rest from reference TRBV7-9 and TRBJ2-1): DTGVSQNPRHKITKRGQNVTFRCDPISEHNRLYWYRQTLGQGPEFLTYFQNEAQLEKSRLLSDRFSAERPKGSFSTLEIQRTEQGDSAMYLCASSVRLAWNEQFFGPGTRLTVL.

The J gene is TRBJ2-6, the V gene TRBV2; 8 nucleotides agree with TRBD1. In germline, CDR1 is SNHLY, CDR2 FYNNEI. The CDR3 spans 18 residues. V lost 4 bases, J lost 0 bases, and 8 bases stayed unmatched. The CDR3 spells CASSGTGLSISGANVLTF. For the CDR3, the DNA is TGTGCCAGCAGTGGGACAGGGCTGTCGATCTCTGGGGCCAACGTCCTGACTTTC.

There are a few counts of this clonotype. The chain recombines TRBV12-3 or TRBV12-4 with TRBJ2-2; 11 positions match TRBD1. V gave up 7 bases and J gave up 3 bases; unmatched junction bases: 10. This CDR3 is built from 17 residues. In DNA, the CDR3 is TGTGCCAGCATCACCGGGACAGGGGGATGGGACACCGGGGAGCTGTTTTTT. Its translation: CASITGTGGWDTGELFF.